What follows is one TCR beta chain and its context. Roughly 10 milliliters of peripheral blood were drawn from each donor. The germline V gene encodes CDR1 SGHTA and CDR2 FQGNSA. The V segment lost 5 bases and the J segment 4 bases; nucleotides outside the gene matches: 17. The CDR3 loop spans 18 amino acids. The data were obtained in a study of blood T cells in healthy people across ages. A second PCR of 7 to 11 cycles used a sample-barcoded 5' primer and a J-beta primer mix. Sequencing of every sample gave 2.5 million or more CDR3-containing paired-end reads. TCRdb re-called the 5' RACE reads through MiXCR, storing one row per CDR3 protein. The repertoire holds about 730,000 distinct CDR3 sequences, 40% to 45% seen once, with 20% in the top ten.

The V call is TRBV7-2, the J call TRBJ2-1, with 7 nucleotides matching TRBD2. The sequence was obtained from a woman aged 55-70 years in good health. Sequencing input: blood. Here the CDR3 reads CASSARTGGSEHYNEQFF. CDR3 sequence (DNA): TGTGCCAGCAGCGCCCGGACTGGCGGGAGTGAGCATTACAATGAGCAGTTCTTC.